This passage covers 18 T cell receptor beta chains from one sample sequenced in a study of cytomegalovirus exposure and HLA in healthy donors (dated by TCRdb to the late 2010s). To prepare the library, the immunoSEQ multiplex PCR assay was applied. For the multiplex PCR, a mixture combining 60 forward primers for TCR Vbeta segments and 13 reverse primers for TCR Jbeta segments was used. TCRdb took this table from immuneACCESS and kept in-frame rearrangements with V and J called. Such tables lack part of the clones; where checked against another copy, unresolved V genes explain under half of the gap, and the rest is unexplained. The sample table contains hundreds of thousands of clones; only one count was recorded for 85% to 90% of them. In total, the top ten clones hold about 2.5% of the sample. Sequenced input: PBMCs. These TCRs come from a woman aged 18-30 years in good health and CMV-seronegative.

There are a few counts of this clone. This chain links TRBV19 with TRBJ1-5; 9 bases agree with TRBD1. The CDR3 has 15 residues. V lost 5 bases to trimming and J lost 2 bases; unmatched junction nucleotides: 4. The germline V gene has CDR1 LNHDA and CDR2 SQIVND (reference sequence). CDR3 region: CASSQTGGGNQPQHF. The CDR3, as DNA: TGTGCCAGTAGTCAGACAGGGGGAGGCAATCAGCCCCAGCATTTT. Variable domain in full (rest from reference TRBV19 and TRBJ1-5): DGGITQSPKYLFRKEGQNVTLSCEQNLNHDAMYWYRQDPGQGLRLIYYSQIVNDFQKGDIAEGYSVSREKKESFPLTVTSAQKNPTAFYLCASSQTGGGNQPQHFGDGTRLSIL.

This rearrangement joins TRBV6-5 to TRBJ1-3; unclear D gene. Germline V gene lookup returns CDR1 MNHEY and CDR2 SVGAGI. Trimming took 4 bases from V and 4 from J, leaving 5 bases between them. There are 12 residues in the CDR3. Written as DNA, the CDR3 is TGTGCCAGCAGTTCGGAGGGAAACACCATATATTTT. This translates into CASSSEGNTIYF.

The rearrangement joins TRBV9 to TRBJ1-2; a weak D match, TRBD1 (6 bases). The V gene's germline CDR1 is SGDLS and CDR2 YYNGEE. The CDR3 totals 13 residues. With 4 bases removed from V and 4 bases from J, the gap between germline ends came to 11 bases. Written as DNA, the CDR3 is TGTGCCAGCAGCCAACAGGGTGCCTATGGCTACACCTTC. Residues: CASSQQGAYGYTF.

V and J are TRBV2 and TRBJ2-7, with 13 bases fitting TRBD2. Per germline, CDR1 SNHLY and CDR2 FYNNEI. This CDR3 comprises 14 residues. The junction had 1 base not matched to a gene; V was cut back by 6 bases and J by 2 bases. CDR3 coding DNA: TGTGCCAGCAGACTAGCGGGGGGGACCTACGAGCAGTACTTC. It encodes CASRLAGGTYEQYF.

The rearrangement links TRBV6-5 to TRBJ1-5; 7 positions agree with TRBD1. CDR3 length equals 15 residues. J was trimmed by 3 bases and V by 0 bases; bases with no gene match: 2. Germline V lookup: CDR1 MNHEY, CDR2 SVGAGI. The CDR3 coding sequence is TGTGCCAGCAGTTACTCCGGGACAGTCAATCAGCCCCAGCATTTT. Translated: CASSYSGTVNQPQHF.

The CDR3 DNA follows: TGTGCCAGCAGGGCGGCCTATAATTCACCCCTCCACTTT. It encodes CASRAAYNSPLHF. J is TRBJ1-6 and V is TRBV7-3; D is uncertain. Deletions cut 6 bases from V and 2 bases from J, with 5 bases between. This CDR3 has 13 residues. Germline loops: CDR1 SGHTA, CDR2 FQGTGA.

Comments on this clone: Other DNA sequences in this specimen translate into the identical CDR3. The rearrangement uses TRBV6-5 and TRBJ2-1, with TRBD1 identical over 11 bases. This CDR3 has 16 residues. CDR1 is MNHEY and CDR2 is SVGAGI in the germline V gene. V dropped 4 bases and J dropped 4; count of bases not matched to a gene: 6. CDR3 amino acids: CASSSTGTGGYNEQFF. The DNA of the CDR3 is TGTGCCAGCAGTTCGACCGGGACAGGGGGGTACAATGAGCAGTTCTTC.

In its sample, this clone was seen a few times. The chain recombines TRBV5-1 with TRBJ1-4; 9 bases match TRBD1. Germline V CDR1 and CDR2: SGHRS, YFSETQ. The CDR3 has 17 residues. Losses at the gene ends were 3 bases for V and 0 bases for J; bases not matched to a gene: 6. The CDR3: CASSSGTGYATNEKLFF. CDR3 bases: TGCGCCAGCAGCTCCGGGACAGGGTATGCAACTAATGAAAAACTGTTTTTT.

The chain recombines TRBV23-1 with TRBJ2-7; 9 bases agree with TRBD1. TRBV23-1 is placed among ORFs of uncertain function. The trim removed 6 bases at V and 5 bases at J, leaving 8 bases unmatched. The CDR3 totals 14 residues. The CDR3 DNA reads as TGCGCCAGCAGGCCGGGGGACAGGGCTCACGAGCAGTACTTC. Protein sequence: CASRPGDRAHEQYF.

V gene TRBV19 combines with J gene TRBJ2-3, with 15 nucleotides matching TRBD2. CDR3 length: 17 residues. Germline CDR1 is LNHDA and CDR2 is SQIVND (reference sequence). The V and J ends lost 3 bases and 5 bases, in that order; junction bases with no gene match: 6. The CDR3: CASSIIGLAGGQDTQYF. CDR3 bases: TGTGCCAGTAGTATCATTGGACTAGCGGGGGGGCAAGATACGCAGTATTTT.

This clone occurred once. This chain joins TRBV9 and TRBJ2-2, with 7 bases fitting TRBD2. CDR3 length: 16 amino acids. Germline V gene sequence: CDR1 SGDLS, CDR2 YYNGEE. V dropped 4 bases and J dropped 1; count of bases not matched to a gene: 7. The CDR3 DNA follows: TGTGCCAGCAGCCCATCGAGCGGGGTGAACACCGGGGAGCTGTTTTTT. Amino acid sequence: CASSPSSGVNTGELFF.

The chain links TRBV15 to TRBJ1-5; 8 nucleotides line up with TRBD1. The CDR3 length is 21 residues. Germline V gives CDR1 LNHNV, CDR2 YYDKDF (reference sequence). Trimming at V came to 1 base and at J to 0 bases, leaving 17 bases not matched to a gene. This chain's CDR3 is CATSRGSKLSTGVYSNQPQHF. In nucleotides, the CDR3 is TGTGCCACCAGCAGAGGGTCCAAACTGTCGACAGGGGTGTATAGCAATCAGCCCCAGCATTTT.

The chain links TRBV28 to TRBJ2-7, with 12 bases aligning to TRBD2. The germline V gene has CDR1 MDHEN and CDR2 SYDVKM. V lost 5 bases, J lost 6 bases, and 5 bases stayed unmatched. The CDR3 is made up of 14 amino acids. The CDR3, as DNA: TGTGCCAGCAGTCCCCTAGCGGGGGGGAGCGAGCAGTACTTC. Protein: CASSPLAGGSEQYF.

This clone is a singleton in its sample. V gene TRBV5-8 combines with J gene TRBJ1-1; D not certain. V was clipped by 5 bases and J by 5 bases, with 13 bases between them. Germline V gene data show CDR1 as SGHTS and CDR2 as YDEGEE. This CDR3 is built from 13 residues. This chain's CDR3 is CASRQRGGTEAFF. The CDR3, as DNA: TGTGCCAGCAGACAACGGGGAGGAACTGAAGCTTTCTTT.

The chain has TRBV5-1 and TRBJ2-1, with D possibly matching TRBD2 (5 bases). The CDR3 totals 14 residues. Looked up from germline, CDR1 is SGHRS and CDR2 is YFSETQ. Trimming took 3 bases from V and 10 from J, leaving 17 bases between them. Here the CDR3 DNA reads TGCGCCAGCAGCTGGACTTCTAGGGTTGGGGAGCAGTTCTTC. Amino acids: CASSWTSRVGEQFF. The full variable domain, rest sourced from reference TRBV5-1 and TRBJ2-1, is KAGVTQTPRYLIKTRGQQVTLSCSPISGHRSVSWYQQTPGQGLQFLFEYFSETQRNKGNFPGRFSGRQFSNSRSEMNVSTLELGDSALYLCASSWTSRVGEQFFGPGTRLTVL.

This chain uses TRBV9 with TRBJ1-3, with D possibly matching TRBD1 (6 bases). V gave up 2 bases and J gave up 2 bases, with 17 bases separating them. CDR1 and CDR2 (germline): SGDLS, YYNGEE. This CDR3 is built from 17 residues. The CDR3 here is CASSVNRVESPGNTIYF. Written as DNA, the CDR3 is TGTGCCAGCAGCGTCAACAGGGTTGAGTCCCCTGGAAACACCATATATTTT.

The V call is TRBV7-8, the J call TRBJ2-1; 10 bases match TRBD2. With V trimmed by 0 bases and J by 4 bases, 12 bases remained unmatched. There are 19 residues in the CDR3. Looked up from germline, CDR1 is SGHVS and CDR2 is FQNEAQ. The CDR3, as DNA: TGTGCCAGCAGCTTAGCTTGGGCCTCCTCTAGCGGGGGTTACAATGAGCAGTTCTTC. Amino acid sequence: CASSLAWASSSGGYNEQFF. The full variable domain, its missing parts supplied by reference TRBV7-8 and TRBJ2-1, is GAGVSQSPRYKVAKRGQDVALRCDPISGHVSLFWYQQALGQGPEFLTYFQNEAQLDKSGLPSDRFFAERPEGSVSTLKIQRTQQEDSAVYLCASSLAWASSSGGYNEQFFGPGTRLTVL.

The chain is built from TRBV27 and TRBJ1-5; D is uncertain. The length of the CDR3 is 16 residues. V was shortened by 5 bases and J by 6 bases, with 20 bases between the two germline ends. Germline lookup yields CDR1 MNHEY and CDR2 SMNVEV (reference sequence). CDR3 DNA sequence: TGTGCCAGCAGTACTGCGGACTTTTTGGGGAGTCAGCCCCAGCATTTT. Translation gives CASSTADFLGSQPQHF.